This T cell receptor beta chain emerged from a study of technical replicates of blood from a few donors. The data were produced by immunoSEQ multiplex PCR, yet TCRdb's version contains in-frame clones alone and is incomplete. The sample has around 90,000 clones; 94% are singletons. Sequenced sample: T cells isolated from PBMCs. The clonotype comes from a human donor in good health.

CDR3 nucleotides: TGTGCCAGCAGTTACCGCGGGGCTGGTTCCTACGAGCAGTACTTC. This encodes CASSYRGAGSYEQYF. The chain is built from TRBV6-5 and TRBJ2-7; maybe TRBD2 (6 bases). V was pared by 2 bases and J by 1 base, with 12 bases between. Per germline, CDR1 MNHEY and CDR2 SVGAGI. The CDR3 has 15 amino acids.